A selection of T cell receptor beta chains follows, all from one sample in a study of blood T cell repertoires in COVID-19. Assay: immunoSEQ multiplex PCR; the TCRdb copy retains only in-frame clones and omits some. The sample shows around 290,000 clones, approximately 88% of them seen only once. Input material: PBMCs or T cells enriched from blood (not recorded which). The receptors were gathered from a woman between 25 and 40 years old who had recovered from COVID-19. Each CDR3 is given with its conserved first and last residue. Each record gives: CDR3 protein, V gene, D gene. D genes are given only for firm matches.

CASSIFRDTEAFF TRBV19 -
CAWTVQETQYF TRBV30 -
CASSTGGADTQYF TRBV13 TRBD1
CASSLEDTQYF TRBV28 -
CASSSDRGQNTEAFF TRBV6-5 TRBD1
CASSFDSSGELFF TRBV11-3 -
CASSLGGRGRTNYGYTF TRBV5-4 -
CASSLFGGNTEAFF TRBV28 -
CASTTTPAGARGYTF TRBV18 -
CASGFREDSPLHF TRBV19 -
CASSQALNEKLFF TRBV4-1 -
CASSHLPGQALNEKLFF TRBV4-1 TRBD1
CAAKSTGGQEKLFF TRBV28 TRBD1
CASSLRGESYEQYF TRBV7-6 TRBD2
CASSGETGGNSPLHF TRBV2 TRBD1
CASSLNGAGGYEQYF TRBV7-9 TRBD2
CASSFTTGGGTEAFF TRBV7-9 TRBD1
CASSSSGPRVGETQYF TRBV5-1 -
CASSEARGSYNEQFF TRBV2 TRBD2
CASSQVSSGHGELFF TRBV3-1/TRBV3-2 TRBD2
CASSELAGVFNEQFF TRBV19 TRBD2
CASSLWGPGQGNGYTF TRBV28 -
CASSSGQETQYF TRBV13 -
CASSRDTGNYGYTF TRBV5-1 -
CASSGEQGEQAKNIQYF TRBV9 TRBD1
CASRSMGGAEGYTF TRBV4-1 -
CASSEPWTGGRNGYTF TRBV10-2 TRBD1
CSAGGVGEKLFF TRBV29-1 -
CATSREIGTYSGYTF TRBV15 -
CASSPPDRDNEQFF TRBV5-4 TRBD1
CASSLVGGLSYGYTF TRBV5-4 -
CASSRPGTGDGNYGYTF TRBV2 TRBD1
CASSLLAGGSVGELFF TRBV4-1 TRBD2
CASWEGNYGYTF TRBV2 -
CASSVNQGYNSPLHF TRBV9 -
CASSQVDRGNYGYTF TRBV4-1 TRBD1
CASSLGRQSNTEAFF TRBV11-2 -
CASSPAEYGYTF TRBV18 -
CALDARDRGLRSEKLFF TRBV10-1 TRBD1
CATRLAGGGDTQYF TRBV5-1 TRBD2
CASSTIGGSSYEQYF TRBV7-3 TRBD2
CASSHGGLYTF TRBV14 -
CAISESRGSDQPQHF TRBV10-3 -
CASSVTGEDYYEQYF TRBV5-5 TRBD1
CASGGTGGYGYTF TRBV6-5 TRBD1
CASSLGDSYGYTF TRBV7-8 -
CASSMPTTGVDTQYF TRBV27 TRBD1
CASSTHRGPQGSPLHF TRBV19 TRBD1
CASSLGGQGSNSPLHF TRBV11-2 TRBD1
CASSLPREGQGRGEYF TRBV5-1 -
CASGMYRGSLQETQYF TRBV12-5 TRBD1
CSVAAGGFTDTQYF TRBV29-1 TRBD2
CASSLAPLSEAFF TRBV5-1 -